This TCR beta chain was retrieved from a study of beta chain features in type 1 diabetes. Study-level results: PCR might favor shorter templates, but any such skew would affect patients and controls equally. Across patients, naive, central memory and Treg TCRB repertoires exhibited apparently greater similarity than was observed across healthy donors.

Sequenced material consisted of expressed TCRB transcripts (all of the isolated RNA was reverse transcribed). The average output of naive, central memory and regulatory T cell samples was about 3.3 million reads. Clones were sequenced by immunoSEQ multiplex PCR, and TCRdb holds only the in-frame ones, with some missing. The sample contains 150,000 or so clones, 9.2% of which appear only once. Details on this clone: Its antigen is still unknown.

The sample was central memory CD4+ T cells from blood. This sequence originates from a man aged 18 to 35 in good health.

The CDR3, as DNA: TGTGCCTGGAGTCATTTGTTGGGGGCTCGGACCGGGGAGCTGTTTTTT. Amino acids: CAWSHLLGARTGELFF. The chain links TRBV30 to TRBJ2-2; TRBD1 is a possible D gene (6 bases). This CDR3 spans 16 amino acids. The ends were cut back, 2 bases at V and 5 bases at J, with 18 bases in the middle. The germline gives CDR1 GTSNPN, CDR2 SVGIG (reference sequence).